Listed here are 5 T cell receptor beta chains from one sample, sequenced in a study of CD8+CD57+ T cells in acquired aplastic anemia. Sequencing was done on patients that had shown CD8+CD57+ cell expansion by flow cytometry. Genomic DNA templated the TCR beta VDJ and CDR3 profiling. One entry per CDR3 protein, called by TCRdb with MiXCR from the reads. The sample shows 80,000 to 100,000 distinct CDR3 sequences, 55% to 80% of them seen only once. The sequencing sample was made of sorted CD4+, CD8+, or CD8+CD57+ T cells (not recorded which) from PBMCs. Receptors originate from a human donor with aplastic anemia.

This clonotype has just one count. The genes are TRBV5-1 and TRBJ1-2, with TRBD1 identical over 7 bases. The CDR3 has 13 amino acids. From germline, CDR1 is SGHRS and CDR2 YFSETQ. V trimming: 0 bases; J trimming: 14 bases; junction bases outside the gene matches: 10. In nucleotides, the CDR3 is TGCGCCAGCAGCTTGGGGGACAGCGAGCAAAGGACCTTC. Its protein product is CASSLGDSEQRTF.

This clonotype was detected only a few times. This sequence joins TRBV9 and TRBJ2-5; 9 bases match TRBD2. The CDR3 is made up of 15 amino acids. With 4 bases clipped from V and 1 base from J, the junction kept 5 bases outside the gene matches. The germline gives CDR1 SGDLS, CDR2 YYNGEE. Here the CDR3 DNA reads TGTGCCAGCAGCTCCAGCGGGGGGACCCAAGAGACCCAGTACTTC. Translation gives CASSSSGGTQETQYF.

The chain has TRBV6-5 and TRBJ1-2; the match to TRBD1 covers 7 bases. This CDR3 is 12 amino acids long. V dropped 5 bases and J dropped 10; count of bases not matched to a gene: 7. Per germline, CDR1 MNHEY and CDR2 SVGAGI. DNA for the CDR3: TGTGCCAGCAGTCCCTCGACAGGGTACTACACCTTC. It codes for CASSPSTGYYTF.

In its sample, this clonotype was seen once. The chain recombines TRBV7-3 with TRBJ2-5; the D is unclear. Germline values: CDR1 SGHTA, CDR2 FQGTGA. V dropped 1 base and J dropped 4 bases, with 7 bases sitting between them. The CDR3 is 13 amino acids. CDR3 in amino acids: CASSLKMRETQYF. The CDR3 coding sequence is TGTGCCAGCAGCTTAAAAATGCGAGAGACCCAGTACTTC.

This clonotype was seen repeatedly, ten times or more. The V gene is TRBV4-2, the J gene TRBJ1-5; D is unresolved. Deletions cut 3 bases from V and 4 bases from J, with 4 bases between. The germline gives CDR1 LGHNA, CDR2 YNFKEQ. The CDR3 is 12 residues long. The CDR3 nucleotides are TGTGCCAGCAGCCAGGGGAATCAGCCCCAGCATTTT. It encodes CASSQGNQPQHF.